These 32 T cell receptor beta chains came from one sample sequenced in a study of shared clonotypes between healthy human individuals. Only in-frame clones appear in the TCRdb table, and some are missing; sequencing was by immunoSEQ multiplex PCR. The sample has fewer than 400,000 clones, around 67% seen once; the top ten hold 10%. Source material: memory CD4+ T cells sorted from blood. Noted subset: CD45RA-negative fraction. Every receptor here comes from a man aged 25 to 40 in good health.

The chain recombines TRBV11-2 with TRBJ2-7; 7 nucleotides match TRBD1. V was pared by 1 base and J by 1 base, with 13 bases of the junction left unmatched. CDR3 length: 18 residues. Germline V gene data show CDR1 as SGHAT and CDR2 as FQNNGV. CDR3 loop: CASSLAPLQQGLSYEQYF. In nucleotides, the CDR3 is TGTGCCAGCAGCTTAGCCCCATTGCAACAGGGGTTGTCCTACGAGCAGTACTTC.

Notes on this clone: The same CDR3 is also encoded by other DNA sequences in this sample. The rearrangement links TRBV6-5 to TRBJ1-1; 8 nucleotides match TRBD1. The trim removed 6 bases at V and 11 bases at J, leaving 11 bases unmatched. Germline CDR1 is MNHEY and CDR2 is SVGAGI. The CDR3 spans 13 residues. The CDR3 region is CASSPIDRGNAFF. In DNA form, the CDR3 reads TGTGCCAGCAGCCCCATCGACAGGGGTAACGCTTTCTTT.

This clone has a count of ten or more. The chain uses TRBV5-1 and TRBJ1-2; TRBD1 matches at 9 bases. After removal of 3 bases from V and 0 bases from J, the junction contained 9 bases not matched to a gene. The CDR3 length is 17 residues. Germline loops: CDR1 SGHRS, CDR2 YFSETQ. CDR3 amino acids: CASSSGTGSYSNYGYTF. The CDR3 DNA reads TGCGCCAGCAGCTCGGGGACAGGGAGTTATTCTAACTATGGCTACACCTTC.

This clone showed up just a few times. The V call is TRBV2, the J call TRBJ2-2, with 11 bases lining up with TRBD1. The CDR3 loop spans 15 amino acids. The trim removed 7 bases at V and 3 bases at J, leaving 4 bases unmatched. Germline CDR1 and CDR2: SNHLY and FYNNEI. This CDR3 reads CASTGTGGDTGELFF. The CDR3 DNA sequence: TGTGCCAGCACCGGGACAGGGGGTGACACCGGGGAGCTGTTTTTT.

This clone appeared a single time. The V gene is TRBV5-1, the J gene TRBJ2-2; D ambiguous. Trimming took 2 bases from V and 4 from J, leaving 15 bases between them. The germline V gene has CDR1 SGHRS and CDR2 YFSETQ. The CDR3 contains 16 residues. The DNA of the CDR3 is TGCGCCAGCAGCTTTTGGGCAGCTCGTGGCACCGGGGAGCTGTTTTTT. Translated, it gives CASSFWAARGTGELFF.

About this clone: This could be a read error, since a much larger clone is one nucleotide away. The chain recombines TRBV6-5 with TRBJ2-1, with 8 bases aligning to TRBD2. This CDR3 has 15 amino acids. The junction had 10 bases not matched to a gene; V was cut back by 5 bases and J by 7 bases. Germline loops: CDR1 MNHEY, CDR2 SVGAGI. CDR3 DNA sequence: TGTGCCAGCAGTACCCGACCGGGACTAGAGAATGAGCAGTTCTTC. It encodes CASSTRPGLENEQFF.

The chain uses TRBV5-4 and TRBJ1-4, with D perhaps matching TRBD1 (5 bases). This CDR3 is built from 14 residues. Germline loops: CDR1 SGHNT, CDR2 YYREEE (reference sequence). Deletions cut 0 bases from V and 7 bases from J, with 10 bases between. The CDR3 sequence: CASSLGQGFEKLFF. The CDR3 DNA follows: TGTGCCAGCAGCTTGGGGCAGGGCTTTGAAAAACTGTTTTTT. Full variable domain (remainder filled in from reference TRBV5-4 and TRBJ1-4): ETGVTQSPTHLIKTRGQQVTLRCSSQSGHNTVSWYQQALGQGPQFIFQYYREEENGRGNFPPRFSGLQFPNYSSELNVNALELDDSALYLCASSLGQGFEKLFFGSGTQLSVL.

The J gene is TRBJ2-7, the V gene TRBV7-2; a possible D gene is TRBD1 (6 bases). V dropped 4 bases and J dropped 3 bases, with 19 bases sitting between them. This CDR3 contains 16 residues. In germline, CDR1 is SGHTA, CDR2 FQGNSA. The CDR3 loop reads CASSYRTGKELYEQYF. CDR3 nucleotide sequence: TGTGCCAGCAGCTACCGCACAGGGAAAGAGCTCTACGAGCAGTACTTC.

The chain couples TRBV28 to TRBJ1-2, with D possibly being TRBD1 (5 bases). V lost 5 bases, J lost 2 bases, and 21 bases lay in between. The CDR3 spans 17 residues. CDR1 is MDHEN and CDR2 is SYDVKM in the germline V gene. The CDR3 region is CASSIVGGTRLNYGYTF. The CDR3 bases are TGTGCCAGCAGTATTGTCGGGGGGACCCGGTTGAACTATGGCTACACCTTC.

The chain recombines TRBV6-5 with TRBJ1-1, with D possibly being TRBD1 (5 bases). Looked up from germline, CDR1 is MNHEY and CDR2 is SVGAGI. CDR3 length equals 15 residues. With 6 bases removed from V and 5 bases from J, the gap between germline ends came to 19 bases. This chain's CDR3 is CASSPGFGGGTEAFF. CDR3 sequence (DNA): TGTGCCAGCAGCCCGGGCTTTGGGGGTGGGACTGAAGCTTTCTTT.

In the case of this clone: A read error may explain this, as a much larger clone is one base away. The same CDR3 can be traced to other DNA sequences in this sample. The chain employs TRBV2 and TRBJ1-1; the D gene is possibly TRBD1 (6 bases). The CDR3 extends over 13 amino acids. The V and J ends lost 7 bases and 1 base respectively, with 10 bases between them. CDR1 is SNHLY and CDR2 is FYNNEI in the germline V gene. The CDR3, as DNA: TGTGCCAGCACTCAACAGGGGAACACTGAAGCTTTCTTT. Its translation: CASTQQGNTEAFF.

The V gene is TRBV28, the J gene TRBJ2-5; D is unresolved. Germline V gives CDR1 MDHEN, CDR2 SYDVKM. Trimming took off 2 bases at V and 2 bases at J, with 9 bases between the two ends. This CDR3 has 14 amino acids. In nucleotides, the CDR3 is TGTGCCAGCAGTTTACGGCTAGTTCAAGAGACCCAGTACTTC. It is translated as CASSLRLVQETQYF.

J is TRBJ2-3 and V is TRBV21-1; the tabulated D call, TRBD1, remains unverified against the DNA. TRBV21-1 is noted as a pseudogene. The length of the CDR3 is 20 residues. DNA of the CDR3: TGTGCCAGCAGCATAACACGACAGGGGCACCAGCGAAACGGCACAGATACGCAGTATTTT. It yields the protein CASSITRQGHQRNGTDTQYF.

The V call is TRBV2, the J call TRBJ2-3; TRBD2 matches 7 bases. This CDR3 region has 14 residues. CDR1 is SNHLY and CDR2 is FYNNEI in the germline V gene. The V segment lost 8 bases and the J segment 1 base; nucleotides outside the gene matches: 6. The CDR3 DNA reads TGTGCCAGCGGGAGGGCCGCGGGCACAGATACGCAGTATTTT. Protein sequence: CASGRAAGTDTQYF.

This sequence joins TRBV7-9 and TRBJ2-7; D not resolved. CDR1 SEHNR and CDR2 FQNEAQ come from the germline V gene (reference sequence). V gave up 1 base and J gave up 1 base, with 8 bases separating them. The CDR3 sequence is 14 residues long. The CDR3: CASSLEYKSYEQYF. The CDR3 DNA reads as TGTGCCAGCAGCTTAGAGTACAAATCCTACGAGCAGTACTTC.

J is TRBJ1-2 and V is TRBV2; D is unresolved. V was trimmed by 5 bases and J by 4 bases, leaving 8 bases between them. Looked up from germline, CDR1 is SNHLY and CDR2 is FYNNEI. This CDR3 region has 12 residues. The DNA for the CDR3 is TGTGCCAGCAGTCTCGAGGGCTATGGCTACACCTTC. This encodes CASSLEGYGYTF.

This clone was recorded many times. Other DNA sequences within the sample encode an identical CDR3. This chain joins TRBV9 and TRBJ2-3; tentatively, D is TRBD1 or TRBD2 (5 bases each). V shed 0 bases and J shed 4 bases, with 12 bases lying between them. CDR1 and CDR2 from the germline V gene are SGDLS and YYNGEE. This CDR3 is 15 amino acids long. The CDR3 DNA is TGTGCCAGCAGCGTAGCCTTCCAGGGAGCAGATACGCAGTATTTT. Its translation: CASSVAFQGADTQYF.

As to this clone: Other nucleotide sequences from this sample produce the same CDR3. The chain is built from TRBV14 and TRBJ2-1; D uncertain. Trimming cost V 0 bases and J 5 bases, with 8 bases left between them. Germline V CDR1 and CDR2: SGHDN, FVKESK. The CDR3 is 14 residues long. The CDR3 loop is CASSQDLGNNEQFF. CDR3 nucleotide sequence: TGTGCCAGCAGCCAAGATTTAGGAAACAATGAGCAGTTCTTC.

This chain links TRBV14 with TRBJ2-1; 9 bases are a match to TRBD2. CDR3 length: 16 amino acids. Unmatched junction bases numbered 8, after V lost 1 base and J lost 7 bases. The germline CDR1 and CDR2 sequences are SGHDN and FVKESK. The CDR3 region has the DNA TGTGCCAGCAGCCAAGGGCTTAGCGGGAGCCTAAATGAGCAGTTCTTC. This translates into CASSQGLSGSLNEQFF.

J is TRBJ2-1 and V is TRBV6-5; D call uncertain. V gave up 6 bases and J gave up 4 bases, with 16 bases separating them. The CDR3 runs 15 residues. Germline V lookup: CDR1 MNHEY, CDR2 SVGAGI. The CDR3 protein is CASSLFRARYNEQFF. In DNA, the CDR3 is TGTGCCAGCAGCCTATTTAGGGCACGTTACAATGAGCAGTTCTTC.

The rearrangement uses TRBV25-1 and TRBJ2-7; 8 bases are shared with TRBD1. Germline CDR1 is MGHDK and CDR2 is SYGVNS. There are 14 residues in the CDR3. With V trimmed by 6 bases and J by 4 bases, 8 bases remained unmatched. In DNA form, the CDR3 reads TGTGCCAGCAGGCCAGGGGGCGGAGGATACGAGCAGTACTTC. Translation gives CASRPGGGGYEQYF.

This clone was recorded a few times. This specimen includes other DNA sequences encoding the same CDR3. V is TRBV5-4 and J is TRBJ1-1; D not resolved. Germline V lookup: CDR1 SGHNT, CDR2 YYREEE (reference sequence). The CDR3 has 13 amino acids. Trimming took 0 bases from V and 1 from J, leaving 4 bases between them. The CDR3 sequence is CASSLGRNTEAFF. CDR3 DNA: TGTGCCAGCAGCTTGGGCAGGAACACTGAAGCTTTCTTT.

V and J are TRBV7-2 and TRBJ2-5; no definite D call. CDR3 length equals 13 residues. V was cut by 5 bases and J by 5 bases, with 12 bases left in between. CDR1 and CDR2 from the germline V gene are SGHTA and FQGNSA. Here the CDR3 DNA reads TGTGCCAGCAGCCTCCGAAGACTGGAGACCCAGTACTTC. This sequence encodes CASSLRRLETQYF.

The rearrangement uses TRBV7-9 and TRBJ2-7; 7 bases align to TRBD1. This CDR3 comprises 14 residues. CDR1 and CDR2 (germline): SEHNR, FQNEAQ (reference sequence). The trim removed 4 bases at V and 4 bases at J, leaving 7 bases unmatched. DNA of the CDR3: TGTGCCAGCAGCTCCTTGACAGGGCCGTACGAGCAGTACTTC. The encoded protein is CASSSLTGPYEQYF.

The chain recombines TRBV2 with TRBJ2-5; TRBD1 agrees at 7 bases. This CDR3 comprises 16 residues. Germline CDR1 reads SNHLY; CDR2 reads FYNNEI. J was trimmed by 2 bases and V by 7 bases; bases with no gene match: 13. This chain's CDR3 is CASNPIQGLRQETQYF. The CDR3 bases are TGTGCCAGCAATCCCATACAGGGGTTGCGACAAGAGACCCAGTACTTC.

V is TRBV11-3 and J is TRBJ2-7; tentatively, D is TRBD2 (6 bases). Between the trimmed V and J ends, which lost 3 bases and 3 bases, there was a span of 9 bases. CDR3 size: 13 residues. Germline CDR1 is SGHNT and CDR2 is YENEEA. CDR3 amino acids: CASSLGLVYEQYF. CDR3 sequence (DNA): TGTGCCAGCAGCTTGGGACTGGTCTACGAGCAGTACTTC. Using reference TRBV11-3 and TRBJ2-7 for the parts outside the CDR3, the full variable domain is EAGVVQSPRYKIIEKKQPVAFWCNPISGHNTLYWYLQNLGQGPELLIRYENEEAVDDSQLPKDRFSAERLKGVDSTLKIQPAELGDSAVYLCASSLGLVYEQYFGPGTRLTVT.

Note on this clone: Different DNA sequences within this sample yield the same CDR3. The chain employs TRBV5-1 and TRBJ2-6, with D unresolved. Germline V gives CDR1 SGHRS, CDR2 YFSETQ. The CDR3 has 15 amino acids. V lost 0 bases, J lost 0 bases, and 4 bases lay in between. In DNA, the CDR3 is TGCGCCAGCAGCTTGGAGAGCTCTGGGGCCAACGTCCTGACTTTC. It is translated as CASSLESSGANVLTF.

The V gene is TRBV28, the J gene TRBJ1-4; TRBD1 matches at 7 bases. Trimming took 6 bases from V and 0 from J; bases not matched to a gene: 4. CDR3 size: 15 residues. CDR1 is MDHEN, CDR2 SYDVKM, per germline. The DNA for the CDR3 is TGTGCCAGCAGCCCCCAGGGGGCAACTAATGAAAAACTGTTTTTT. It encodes CASSPQGATNEKLFF.

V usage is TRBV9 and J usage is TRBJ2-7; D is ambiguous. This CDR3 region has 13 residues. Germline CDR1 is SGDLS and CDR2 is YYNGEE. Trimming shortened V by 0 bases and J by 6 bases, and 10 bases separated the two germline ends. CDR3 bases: TGTGCCAGCAGCGTAGTACAGTCTGGCGAGCAGTACTTC. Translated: CASSVVQSGEQYF.

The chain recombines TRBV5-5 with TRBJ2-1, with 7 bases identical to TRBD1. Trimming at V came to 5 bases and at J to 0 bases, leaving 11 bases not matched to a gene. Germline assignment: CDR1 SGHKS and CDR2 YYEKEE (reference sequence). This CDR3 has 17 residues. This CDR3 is CASSLNIRDSSYNEQFF. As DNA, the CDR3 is TGTGCCAGCAGTCTGAATATCCGGGACAGCTCCTACAATGAGCAGTTCTTC. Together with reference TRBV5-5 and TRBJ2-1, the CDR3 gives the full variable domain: DAGVTQSPTHLIKTRGQQVTLRCSPISGHKSVSWYQQVLGQGPQFIFQYYEKEERGRGNFPDRFSARQFPNYSSELNVNALLLGDSALYLCASSLNIRDSSYNEQFFGPGTRLTVL.

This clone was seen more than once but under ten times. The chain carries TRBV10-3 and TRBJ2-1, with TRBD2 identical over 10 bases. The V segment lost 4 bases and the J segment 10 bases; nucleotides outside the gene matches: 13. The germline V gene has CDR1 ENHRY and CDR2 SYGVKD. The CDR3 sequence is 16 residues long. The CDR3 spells CAISAELAGASHEQFF. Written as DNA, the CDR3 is TGTGCCATCAGTGCGGAGCTAGCGGGAGCCTCGCACGAGCAGTTCTTC.

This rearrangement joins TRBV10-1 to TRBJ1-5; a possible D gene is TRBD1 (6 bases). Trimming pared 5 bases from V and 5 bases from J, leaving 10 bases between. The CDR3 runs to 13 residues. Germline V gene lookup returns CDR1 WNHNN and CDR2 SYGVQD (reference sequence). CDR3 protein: CASSTGIDQPQHF. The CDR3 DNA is TGCGCCAGCAGTACAGGGATAGATCAGCCCCAGCATTTT.